These 27 T cell receptor beta chains came from one sample sequenced in a study of monozygotic twins with inflammatory bowel disease. TCRdb re-called the 5' RACE reads and shows each CDR3 protein once, DNA omitted. The record lists 150,000 to 200,000 distinct CDR3 sequences, of which the ten most abundant hold about 2.7%. Sequencing input: blood. The receptors were sampled from a human donor with ulcerative colitis or Crohn's disease, or a healthy co-twin of an affected twin (not recorded which).

CDR3 sequence reads: CASSLGVAGGDEQFF. V is TRBV11-3 and J is TRBJ2-1; without DNA, the TCRdb call of TRBD2 cannot be checked. The germline CDR1 and CDR2 sequences are SGHNT and YENEEA. The length of the CDR3 is 15 residues.

This rearrangement joins TRBV6-5 to TRBJ2-7; TCRdb's D gene call, TRBD1, goes unchecked for lack of DNA. Germline CDR1 and CDR2: MNHEY and SVGAGI. This CDR3 has 11 residues. CDR3 amino acids: CARRWGYEQYF.

V is TRBV21-1 and J is TRBJ1-2; the D call from TCRdb, TRBD1, cannot be confirmed without DNA. TRBV21-1 is labeled a pseudogene. There are 15 residues in the CDR3. The CDR3 sequence: CASSKKGWDRRGYTF.

The V call is TRBV10-3, the J call TRBJ1-3; TCRdb's D call, TRBD1, is unchecked because there is no DNA. The CDR3 is made up of 15 amino acids. Germline V CDR1 and CDR2: ENHRY, SYGVKD. CDR3 sequence: CAISERGPPGNTIYF.

The genes are TRBV12-3 or TRBV12-4 and TRBJ2-1; TCRdb designates TRBD2, a call that cannot be tested without DNA. The CDR3 has 14 residues. The CDR3 spells CASSYGLGGIEQFF.

This chain links TRBV7-2 with TRBJ2-7; with no DNA, the TCRdb D assignment of TRBD2 cannot be verified. Germline CDR1 and CDR2: SGHTA and FQGNSA. CDR3 length: 15 residues. CDR3 amino acids: CASSLNGGRVYEQYF.

The chain combines TRBV12-3 or TRBV12-4 with TRBJ1-2. This CDR3 has 14 amino acids. CDR3 loop: CASSNRLESYGYTF.

V usage is TRBV5-1 and J usage is TRBJ2-1; the TRBD1 assignment by TCRdb is unverifiable without DNA. CDR1 SGHRS and CDR2 YFSETQ come from the germline V gene. The CDR3 totals 16 residues. The CDR3: CASSIRVTSSYNEQFF.

V gene TRBV30 combines with J gene TRBJ1-1. CDR1 is GTSNPN, CDR2 SVGIG, per germline (reference sequence). This CDR3 is built from 13 residues. The CDR3 is CAGRRWGNTEAFF.

This chain connects TRBV6-2 or TRBV6-3 to TRBJ2-2; as DNA is missing, the TRBD2 call by TCRdb cannot be tested. The V gene's germline CDR1 is MNHEY and CDR2 SVGEGT. This CDR3 has 16 amino acids. Here the CDR3 reads CASSRSGRGDTGELFF.

The chain combines TRBV29-1 with TRBJ2-1; TCRdb selects TRBD1, and the lack of DNA leaves this call unchecked. The germline V gene encodes CDR1 SQVTM and CDR2 ANQGSEA. The CDR3 runs to 15 residues. This CDR3 is CSVVVRDRGYNEQFF.

This chain uses TRBV6-5 with TRBJ1-5; TCRdb's D call, TRBD1, is unchecked because there is no DNA. This CDR3 spans 19 amino acids. Germline V lookup: CDR1 MNHEY, CDR2 SVGAGI. CDR3 loop: CASSYPSRGGSLSNQPQHF.

The chain links TRBV7-7 to TRBJ2-5. The CDR3 totals 13 residues. Germline values: CDR1 SSHAT, CDR2 FNYEAQ (reference sequence). The CDR3: CASSFEREETQYF.

V is TRBV9 and J is TRBJ1-1; absent DNA, TCRdb's TRBD1 call cannot be checked. The germline V gene encodes CDR1 SGDLS and CDR2 YYNGEE. There are 14 residues in the CDR3. CDR3 residues: CASSRGGGNTEAFF.

J is TRBJ1-1 and V is TRBV5-1; the D call of TRBD1 rests on TCRdb alone, since no DNA is present to check it. The germline gives CDR1 SGHRS, CDR2 YFSETQ. This CDR3 contains 15 residues. The CDR3: CASSLGTGVNTEAFF.

The chain is built from TRBV12-3 or TRBV12-4 and TRBJ2-7; with no DNA, the TCRdb D assignment of TRBD1 cannot be verified. CDR3 length equals 14 residues. The CDR3 is CASGNTGVKYEQYF.

The chain has TRBV28 and TRBJ2-1; lacking DNA, the TRBD2 call made by TCRdb goes unchecked. Germline CDR1 and CDR2: MDHEN and SYDVKM. This CDR3 region has 17 residues. The chain's CDR3 is CASSLPKAGSSYNEQFF.

This sequence joins TRBV5-1 and TRBJ2-2; TCRdb lists TRBD2, though no DNA is available to test this call. Germline-derived CDR1 and CDR2 are SGHRS and YFSETQ. CDR3 length: 15 amino acids. The CDR3 protein is CASSLFLAGAGELFF.

CDR3 amino acids: CSARDTLGGETDTQYF. The J gene is TRBJ2-3, the V gene TRBV20-1; TCRdb lists TRBD2, though no DNA is available to test this call. The CDR3 length is 16 residues. Looked up from germline, CDR1 is DFQATT and CDR2 is SNEGSKA (reference sequence).

The J gene is TRBJ1-1, the V gene TRBV10-3. This CDR3 contains 13 residues. Germline V CDR1 and CDR2: ENHRY, SYGVKD. The CDR3: CAISDEGDTEAFF.

The chain uses TRBV28 and TRBJ2-3. The germline V gene has CDR1 MDHEN and CDR2 SYDVKM. The CDR3 runs 12 residues. The CDR3 sequence is CAGGLSTDTQYF.

The CDR3 loop is CASSGPTGYEQYF. The rearrangement uses TRBV6-1 and TRBJ2-7; with no DNA, the TCRdb D assignment of TRBD1 cannot be verified. This CDR3 spans 13 amino acids. Looked up from germline, CDR1 is MNHNS and CDR2 is SASEGT.

The V gene is TRBV6-5, the J gene TRBJ2-1; the TCRdb D gene call, TRBD1, has no DNA to confirm it. The CDR3 has 19 amino acids. Germline CDR1 is MNHEY and CDR2 is SVGAGI. The CDR3 reads CASSYSSSRALGLYNEQFF.

J is TRBJ1-1 and V is TRBV20-1; TCRdb names TRBD1, which stays unverified in the absence of DNA. The CDR3 contains 15 residues. Germline V lookup: CDR1 DFQATT, CDR2 SNEGSKA (reference sequence). CDR3: CSAIDRGRGDTEAFF.

CDR3 loop: CASSFPPFDSGYTF. The chain employs TRBV5-1 and TRBJ1-2; TCRdb lists TRBD1, though no DNA is available to test this call. CDR3 length equals 14 residues. Germline values: CDR1 SGHRS, CDR2 YFSETQ.

This chain uses TRBV7-2 with TRBJ2-5; TCRdb gives TRBD2 as the D gene, but with no DNA this cannot be confirmed. CDR3 length: 16 residues. Germline loops: CDR1 SGHTA, CDR2 FQGNSA. The CDR3 sequence: CASSLPGVATQETQYF.

The CDR3 reads CASTTGTSGSGFNNEQFF. The chain has TRBV19 and TRBJ2-1; as DNA is missing, the TRBD2 call by TCRdb cannot be tested. Germline CDR1 LNHDA, CDR2 SQIVND (reference sequence). CDR3 size: 18 residues.